The 4 T cell receptor beta chains in this list originate from one sample, sequenced in a study of CD8 T cells in ankylosing spondylitis. Broader study findings: What appeared characteristic of ankylosing spondylitis blood was a TCR beta motif of about eight highly homologous variants.

TCRdb re-called the 5' RACE reads with MiXCR, one entry per CDR3 protein. The sample carries about 420,000 distinct CDR3 sequences, approximately 20% recorded once. These receptors' targets are unknown. The sample comprised blood, either unsorted or a sorted T cell fraction (not recorded which). The receptors come from a male donor with ankylosing spondylitis.

This clonotype was counted a few times. J is TRBJ2-2 and V is TRBV5-1; D is possibly TRBD1 or TRBD2 (5 bases each). Germline V gives CDR1 SGHRS, CDR2 YFSETQ. V dropped 1 base and J dropped 4 bases, with 14 bases sitting between them. The CDR3 is 16 residues long. Here the CDR3 reads CASSLIGARSTGELFF. The CDR3 DNA sequence: TGCGCCAGCAGCTTGATCGGGGCCCGGAGCACCGGGGAGCTGTTTTTT.

The genes are TRBV6-5 and TRBJ2-1, with 8 bases aligning to TRBD1. Germline V CDR1 and CDR2: MNHEY, SVGAGI. The CDR3 runs 15 residues. V lost 0 bases, J lost 6 bases, and 4 bases stayed unmatched. The CDR3 sequence is CASSYSRGQGNEQFF. CDR3 sequence (DNA): TGTGCCAGCAGTTACTCGCGTGGACAGGGCAATGAGCAGTTCTTC.

The genes are TRBV5-1 and TRBJ2-3, with D possibly being TRBD2 (6 bases). The V and J ends lost 2 bases and 0 bases respectively, with 16 bases between them. CDR1 and CDR2 (germline): SGHRS, YFSETQ. The CDR3 spans 17 residues. CDR3 bases: TGCGCCAGCAGCTTAGGGGACTTAACCTCTAGCACAGATACGCAGTATTTT. Its translation: CASSLGDLTSSTDTQYF.

V gene TRBV5-1 combines with J gene TRBJ2-2; 8 nucleotides line up with TRBD2. Germline lookup yields CDR1 SGHRS and CDR2 YFSETQ. The length of the CDR3 is 14 residues. Trimming at V came to 7 bases and at J to 6 bases, leaving 8 bases not matched to a gene. CDR3 DNA sequence: TGCGCCAGCCTCATTGCGGGAGGCTCCGGGGAGCTGTTTTTT. The encoded protein is CASLIAGGSGELFF.